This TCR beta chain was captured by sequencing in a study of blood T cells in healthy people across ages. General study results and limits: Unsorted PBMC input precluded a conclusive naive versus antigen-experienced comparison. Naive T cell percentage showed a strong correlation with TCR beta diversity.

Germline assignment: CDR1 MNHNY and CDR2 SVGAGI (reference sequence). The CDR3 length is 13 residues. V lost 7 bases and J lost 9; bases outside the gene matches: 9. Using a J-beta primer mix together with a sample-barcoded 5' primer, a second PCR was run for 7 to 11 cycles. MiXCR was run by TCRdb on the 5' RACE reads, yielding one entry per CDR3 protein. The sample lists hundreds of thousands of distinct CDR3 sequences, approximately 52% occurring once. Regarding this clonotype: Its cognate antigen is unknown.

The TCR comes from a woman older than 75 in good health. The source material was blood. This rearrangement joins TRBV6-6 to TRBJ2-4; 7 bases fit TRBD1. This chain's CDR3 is CASTGTARSIQYF. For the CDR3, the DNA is TGTGCCAGCACAGGGACAGCCAGAAGCATTCAGTACTTC.